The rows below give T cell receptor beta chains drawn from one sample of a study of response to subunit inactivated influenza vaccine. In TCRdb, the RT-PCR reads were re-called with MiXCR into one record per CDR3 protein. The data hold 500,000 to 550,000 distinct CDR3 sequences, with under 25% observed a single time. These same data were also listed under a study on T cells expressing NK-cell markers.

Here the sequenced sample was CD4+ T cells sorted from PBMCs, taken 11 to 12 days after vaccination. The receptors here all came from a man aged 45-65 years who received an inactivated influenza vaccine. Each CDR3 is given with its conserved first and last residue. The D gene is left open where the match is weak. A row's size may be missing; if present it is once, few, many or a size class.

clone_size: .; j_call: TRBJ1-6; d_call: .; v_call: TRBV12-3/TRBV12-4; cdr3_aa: CASSLATPGPLHF; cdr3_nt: TGTGCCAGCAGTTTAGCGACCCCTGGACCCCTCCACTTT
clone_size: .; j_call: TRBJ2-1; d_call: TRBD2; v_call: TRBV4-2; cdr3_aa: CASSQEAGTSYNEQFF; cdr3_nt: TGTGCCAGCAGCCAGGAAGCCGGGACTAGCTATAATGAGCAGTTCTTC
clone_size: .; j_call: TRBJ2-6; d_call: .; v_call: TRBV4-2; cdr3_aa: CASSQVSSGANVLTF; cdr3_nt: TGTGCCAGCAGCCAAGTGAGCTCTGGGGCCAACGTCCTGACTTTC
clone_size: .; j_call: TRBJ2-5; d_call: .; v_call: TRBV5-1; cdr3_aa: CASSFGPGGETQYF; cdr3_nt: TGCGCCAGCAGCTTCGGACCCGGCGGTGAGACCCAGTACTTC
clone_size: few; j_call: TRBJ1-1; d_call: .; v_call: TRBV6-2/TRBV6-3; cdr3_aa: CASSRADRSRGAFF; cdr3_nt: TGTGCCAGCAGTCGCGCGGACCGATCGAGGGGAGCTTTCTTT
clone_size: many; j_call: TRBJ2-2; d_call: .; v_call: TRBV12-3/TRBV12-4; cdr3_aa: CASSLMRTGELFF; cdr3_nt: TGTGCCAGCAGTTTAATGCGGACCGGGGAGCTGTTTTTT
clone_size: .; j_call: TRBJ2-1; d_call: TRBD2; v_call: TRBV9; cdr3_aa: CASSVLGGNSYNEQFF; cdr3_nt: TGTGCCAGCAGCGTCCTCGGGGGGAACTCCTACAATGAGCAGTTCTTC
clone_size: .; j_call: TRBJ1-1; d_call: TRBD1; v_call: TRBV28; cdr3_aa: CASVRGGSNTEAFF; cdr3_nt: TGTGCCAGCGTAAGAGGGGGCTCGAACACTGAAGCTTTCTTT
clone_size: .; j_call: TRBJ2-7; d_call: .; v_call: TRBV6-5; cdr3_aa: CASSYPGLTYEQYF; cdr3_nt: TGTGCCAGCAGTTACCCCGGACTTACCTACGAGCAGTACTTC
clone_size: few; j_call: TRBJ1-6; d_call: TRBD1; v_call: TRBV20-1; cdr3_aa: CSARDLGDLHRGRKDSPLHF; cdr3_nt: TGCAGTGCTAGAGATCTTGGGGATTTACACAGGGGGCGCAAGGATTCACCCCTCCACTTT
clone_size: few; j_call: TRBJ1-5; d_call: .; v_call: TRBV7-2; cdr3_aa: CASSPVSNQPQHF; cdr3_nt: TGTGCCAGCAGCCCAGTAAGCAATCAGCCCCAGCATTTT
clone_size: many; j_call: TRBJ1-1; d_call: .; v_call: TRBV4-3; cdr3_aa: CASSLRTNTEAFF; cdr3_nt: TGCGCCAGCAGCCTCCGAACGAACACTGAAGCTTTCTTT
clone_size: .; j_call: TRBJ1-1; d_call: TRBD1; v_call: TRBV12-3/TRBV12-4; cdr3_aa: CASSYSGTGREGAFF; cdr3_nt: TGTGCCAGCAGTTACTCCGGGACAGGGAGAGAGGGAGCTTTCTTT
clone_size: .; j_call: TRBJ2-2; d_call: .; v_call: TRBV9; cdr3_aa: CASSPRGAQNTGELFF; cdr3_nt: TGTGCCAGCAGCCCACGAGGGGCACAGAACACCGGGGAGCTGTTTTTT
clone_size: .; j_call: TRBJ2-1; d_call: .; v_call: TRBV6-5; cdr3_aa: CASSYSRVANNEQFF; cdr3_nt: TGTGCCAGCAGTTACTCCAGGGTAGCGAACAATGAGCAGTTCTTC
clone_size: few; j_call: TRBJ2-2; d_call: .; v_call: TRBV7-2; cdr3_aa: CASSKTSTTGELFF; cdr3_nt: TGTGCCAGCAGCAAGACTAGTACCACCGGGGAGCTGTTTTTT
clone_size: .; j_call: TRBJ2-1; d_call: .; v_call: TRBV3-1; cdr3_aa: CASSSDPALYNEQFF; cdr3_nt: TGTGCCAGCAGCTCGGACCCCGCCCTTTACAATGAGCAGTTCTTC
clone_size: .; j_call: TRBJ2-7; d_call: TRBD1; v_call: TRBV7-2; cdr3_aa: CASSTGVYEQYF; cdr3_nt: TGTGCCAGCAGTACAGGGGTCTACGAGCAGTACTTC
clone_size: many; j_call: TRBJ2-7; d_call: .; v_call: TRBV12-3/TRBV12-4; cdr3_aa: CASSQNTYEQYF; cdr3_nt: TGTGCCAGCAGCCAAAACACCTACGAGCAGTACTTC
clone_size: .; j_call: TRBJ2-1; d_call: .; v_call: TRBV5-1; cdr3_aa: CASSLDWVTHNEQFF; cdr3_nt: TGCGCCAGCAGCTTGGACTGGGTCACACATAATGAGCAGTTCTTC
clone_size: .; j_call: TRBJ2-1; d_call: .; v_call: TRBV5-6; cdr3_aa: CASSPRGVYEQFF; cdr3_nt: TGTGCCAGCAGCCCGCGTGGGGTCTACGAGCAGTTCTTC
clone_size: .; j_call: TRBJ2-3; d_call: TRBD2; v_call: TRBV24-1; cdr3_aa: CATSDSSSGRRDTQYF; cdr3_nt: TGTGCCACCAGTGATTCCTCTAGCGGGAGGAGGGATACGCAGTATTTT
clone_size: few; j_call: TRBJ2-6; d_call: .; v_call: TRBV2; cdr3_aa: CASTDINSSGANVLTF; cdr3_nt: TGTGCCAGCACGGACATAAATTCCTCTGGGGCCAACGTCCTGACTTTC
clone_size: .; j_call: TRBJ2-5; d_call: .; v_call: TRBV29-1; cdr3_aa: CSVTMGRFNVETQYF; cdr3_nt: TGCAGCGTTACGATGGGAAGGTTTAACGTAGAGACCCAGTACTTC
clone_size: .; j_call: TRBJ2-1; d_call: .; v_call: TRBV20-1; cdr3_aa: CSARGGLVGAGNEQFF; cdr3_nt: TGCAGTGCTAGAGGAGGACTTGTCGGGGCCGGGAATGAGCAGTTCTTC